This entry lists 7 T cell receptor beta chains sequenced from one sample in a study of T cell responses to AZD1222 COVID-19 vaccine. The protocol was immunoSEQ multiplex PCR, while the TCRdb copy is restricted to in-frame clones and leaves out a portion. The data show 120,000 or so clones, just over 90% seen once. The input for sequencing was peripheral blood, taken 28 days after the second AZD1222 dose. These receptors were taken from an adult who received the AZD1222 COVID-19 vaccine.

This chain links TRBV2 with TRBJ2-3; D is ambiguous. Trimming took off 1 base at V and 6 bases at J, with 2 bases between the two ends. Germline-derived CDR1 and CDR2 are SNHLY and FYNNEI. The CDR3 spans 11 residues. This CDR3 is CASSEDDTQYF. The CDR3 DNA reads TGTGCCAGCAGTGAAGATGATACGCAGTATTTT. Together with reference TRBV2 and TRBJ2-3, the CDR3 gives the full variable domain: EPEVTQTPSHQVTQMGQEVILRCVPISNHLYFYWYRQILGQKVEFLVSFYNNEISEKSEIFDDQFSVERPDGSNFTLKIRSTKLEDSAMYFCASSEDDTQYFGPGTRLTVL.

The chain is built from TRBV5-1 and TRBJ2-1; D may match TRBD1 or TRBD2 (5 bases each). The CDR3 has 14 residues. The germline V gene encodes CDR1 SGHRS and CDR2 YFSETQ. Trimming removed 4 bases at V and 0 bases at J, with 8 bases between. CDR3 sequence: CASSGGNSYNEQFF. CDR3 DNA sequence: TGCGCCAGCAGCGGGGGTAACTCCTACAATGAGCAGTTCTTC.

The V gene is TRBV11-2, the J gene TRBJ2-5, with D possibly matching TRBD2 (5 bases). Per germline, CDR1 SGHAT and CDR2 FQNNGV. V was cut by 1 base and J by 2 bases, with 17 bases left in between. The CDR3 covers 17 residues. For the CDR3, the DNA is TGTGCCAGCAGCTTAGCCCGGTTACTAGATTGGCAAGAGACCCAGTACTTC. As protein: CASSLARLLDWQETQYF.

This chain links TRBV18 with TRBJ1-1, with D unresolved. The V gene's germline CDR1 is KGHSH and CDR2 LQKENI. The CDR3 length is 16 residues. With 7 bases removed from V and 1 base from J, the gap between germline ends came to 19 bases. CDR3 bases: TGTGCCAGCTGCCCGGGCCAACATAAGGGGAACACTGAAGCTTTCTTT. Translation gives CASCPGQHKGNTEAFF.

The rearrangement uses TRBV6-4 and TRBJ1-5; D is perhaps TRBD1 (6 bases). V was trimmed by 4 bases and J by 3 bases, leaving 10 bases between them. Germline V gene lookup returns CDR1 MRHNA and CDR2 SNTAGT. CDR3 length: 14 amino acids. This chain's CDR3 is CASSAQGYNQPQHF. In DNA form, the CDR3 reads TGTGCCAGCAGTGCACAGGGATACAATCAGCCCCAGCATTTT.

The rearrangement links TRBV7-9 to TRBJ1-2, with D maybe TRBD1 (5 bases). This CDR3 comprises 15 residues. V gave up 4 bases and J gave up 6 bases, with 18 bases separating them. CDR1 SEHNR and CDR2 FQNEAQ come from the germline V gene (reference sequence). The CDR3 region has the DNA TGTGCCAGCAGCTCACTAGTCGGGGCTCTGGATGGCTACACCTTC. This translates into CASSSLVGALDGYTF.

The chain recombines TRBV6-5 with TRBJ2-3, with D perhaps TRBD2 (5 bases). This CDR3 is built from 13 residues. CDR1 is MNHEY and CDR2 is SVGAGI in the germline V gene. V lost 6 bases and J lost 2, with 9 bases in between. The CDR3 bases are TGTGCCAGCAGGACGGGATTCACAGATACGCAGTATTTT. Translated, it gives CASRTGFTDTQYF.